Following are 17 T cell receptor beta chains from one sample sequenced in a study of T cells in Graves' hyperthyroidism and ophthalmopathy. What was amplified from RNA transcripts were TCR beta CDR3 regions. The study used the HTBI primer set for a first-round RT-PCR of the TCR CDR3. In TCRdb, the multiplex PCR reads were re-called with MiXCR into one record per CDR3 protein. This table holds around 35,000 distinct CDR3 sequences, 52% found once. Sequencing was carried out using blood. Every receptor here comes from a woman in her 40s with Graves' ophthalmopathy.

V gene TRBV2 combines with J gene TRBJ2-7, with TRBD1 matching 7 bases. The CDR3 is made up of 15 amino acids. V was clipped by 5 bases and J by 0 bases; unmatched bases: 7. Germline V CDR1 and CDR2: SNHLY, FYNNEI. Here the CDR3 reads CASSRGQVSSYEQYF. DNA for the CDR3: TGTGCCAGCAGTCGAGGACAGGTGAGCTCCTACGAGCAGTACTTC. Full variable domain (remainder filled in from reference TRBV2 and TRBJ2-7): EPEVTQTPSHQVTQMGQEVILRCVPISNHLYFYWYRQILGQKVEFLVSFYNNEISEKSEIFDDQFSVERPDGSNFTLKIRSTKLEDSAMYFCASSRGQVSSYEQYFGPGTRLTVT.

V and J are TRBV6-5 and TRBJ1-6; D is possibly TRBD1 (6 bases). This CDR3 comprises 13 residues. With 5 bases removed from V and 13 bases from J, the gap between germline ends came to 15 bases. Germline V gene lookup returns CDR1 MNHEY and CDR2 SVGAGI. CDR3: CASSLRDTTPLHF. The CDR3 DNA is TGTGCCAGCAGTCTCCGGGACACAACGCCCCTCCACTTT.

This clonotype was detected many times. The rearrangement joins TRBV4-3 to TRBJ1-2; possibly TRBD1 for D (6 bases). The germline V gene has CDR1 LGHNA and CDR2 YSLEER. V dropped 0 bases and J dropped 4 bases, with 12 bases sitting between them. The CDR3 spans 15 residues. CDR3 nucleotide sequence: TGCGCCAGCAGCCAAGATAGGGGCAGGGGCTATGGCTACACCTTC. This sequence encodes CASSQDRGRGYGYTF.

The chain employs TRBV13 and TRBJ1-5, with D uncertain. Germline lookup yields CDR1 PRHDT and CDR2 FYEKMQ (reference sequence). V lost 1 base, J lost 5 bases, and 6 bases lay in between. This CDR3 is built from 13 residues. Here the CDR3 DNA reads TGTGCCAGCAGCTTAGAACGGCATCAGCCCCAGCATTTT. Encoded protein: CASSLERHQPQHF.

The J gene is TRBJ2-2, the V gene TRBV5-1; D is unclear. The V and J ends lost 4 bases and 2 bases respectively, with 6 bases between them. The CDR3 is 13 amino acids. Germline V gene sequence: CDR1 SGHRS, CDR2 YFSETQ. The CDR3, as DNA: TGCGCCAGCAGCGGCAGTAACACCGGGGAGCTGTTTTTT. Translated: CASSGSNTGELFF.

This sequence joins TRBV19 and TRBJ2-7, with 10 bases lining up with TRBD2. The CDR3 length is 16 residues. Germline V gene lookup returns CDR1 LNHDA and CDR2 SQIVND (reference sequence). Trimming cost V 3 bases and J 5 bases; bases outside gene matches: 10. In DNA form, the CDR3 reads TGTGCCAGTAGTATCTCGGCTAGCGGGAGAGCCCACGAGCAGTACTTC. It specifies CASSISASGRAHEQYF.

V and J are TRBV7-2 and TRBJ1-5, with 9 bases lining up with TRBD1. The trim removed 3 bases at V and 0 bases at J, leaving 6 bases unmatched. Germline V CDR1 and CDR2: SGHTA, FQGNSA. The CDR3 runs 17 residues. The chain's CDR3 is CASSLRRDRDSNQPQHF. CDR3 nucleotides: TGTGCCAGCAGCTTGCGCCGGGACAGGGATAGCAATCAGCCCCAGCATTTT.

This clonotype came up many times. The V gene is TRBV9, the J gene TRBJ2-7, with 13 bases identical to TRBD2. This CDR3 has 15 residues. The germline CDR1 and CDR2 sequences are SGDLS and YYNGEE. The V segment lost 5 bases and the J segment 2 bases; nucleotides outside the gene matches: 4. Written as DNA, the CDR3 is TGTGCCAGCAGTGAAACTAGCGGGGGGGCCTACGAGCAGTACTTC. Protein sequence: CASSETSGGAYEQYF.

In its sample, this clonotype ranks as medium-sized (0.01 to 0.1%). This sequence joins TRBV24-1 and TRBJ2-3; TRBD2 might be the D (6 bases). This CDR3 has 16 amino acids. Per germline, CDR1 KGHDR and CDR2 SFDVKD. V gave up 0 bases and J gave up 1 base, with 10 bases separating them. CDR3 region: CATSDLTGSGTDTQYF. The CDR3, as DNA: TGTGCCACCAGTGATTTGACCGGGAGTGGCACAGATACGCAGTATTTT.

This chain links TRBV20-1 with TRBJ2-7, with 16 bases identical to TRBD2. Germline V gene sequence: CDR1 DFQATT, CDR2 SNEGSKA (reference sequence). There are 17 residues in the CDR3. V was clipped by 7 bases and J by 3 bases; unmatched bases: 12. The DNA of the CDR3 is TGCAGTGTTCCGGGACTAGCGGGAGGGTTCCCCAACTACGAGCAGTACTTC. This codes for CSVPGLAGGFPNYEQYF.

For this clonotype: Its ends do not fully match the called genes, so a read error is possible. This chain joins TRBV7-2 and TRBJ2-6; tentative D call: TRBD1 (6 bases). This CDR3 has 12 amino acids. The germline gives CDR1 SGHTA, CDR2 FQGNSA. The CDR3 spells CASSFRDNVLAF. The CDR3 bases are TGTGCCAGCAGCTTCCGGGACAACGTCCTGGCTTTC.

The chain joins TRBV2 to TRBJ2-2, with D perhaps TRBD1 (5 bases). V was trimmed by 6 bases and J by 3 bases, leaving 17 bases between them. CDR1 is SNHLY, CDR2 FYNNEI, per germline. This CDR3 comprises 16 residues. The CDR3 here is CASSIEQAGYTGELFF. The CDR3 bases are TGTGCCAGCAGCATAGAACAGGCCGGGTACACCGGGGAGCTGTTTTTT.

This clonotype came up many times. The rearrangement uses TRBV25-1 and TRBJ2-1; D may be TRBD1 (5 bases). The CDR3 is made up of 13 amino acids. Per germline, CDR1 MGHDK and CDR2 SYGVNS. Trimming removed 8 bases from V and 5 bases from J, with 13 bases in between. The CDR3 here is CASGARGNNEQFF. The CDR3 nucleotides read TGTGCCAGCGGGGCTCGTGGAAACAATGAGCAGTTCTTC.

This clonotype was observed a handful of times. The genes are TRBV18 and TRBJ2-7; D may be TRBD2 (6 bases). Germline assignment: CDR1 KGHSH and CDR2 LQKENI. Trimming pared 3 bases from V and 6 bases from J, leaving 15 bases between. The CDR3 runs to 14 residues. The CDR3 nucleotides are TGTGCCAGCTCACCTCGGGAGTCCGCCACCGAGCAGTACTTC. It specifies CASSPRESATEQYF.

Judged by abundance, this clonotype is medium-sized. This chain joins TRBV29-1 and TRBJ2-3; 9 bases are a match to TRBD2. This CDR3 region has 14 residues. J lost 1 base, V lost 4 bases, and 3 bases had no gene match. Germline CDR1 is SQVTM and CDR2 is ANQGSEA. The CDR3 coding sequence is TGCAGCGTTGGGGGCGGGAGGGGCACAGATACGCAGTATTTT. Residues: CSVGGGRGTDTQYF.

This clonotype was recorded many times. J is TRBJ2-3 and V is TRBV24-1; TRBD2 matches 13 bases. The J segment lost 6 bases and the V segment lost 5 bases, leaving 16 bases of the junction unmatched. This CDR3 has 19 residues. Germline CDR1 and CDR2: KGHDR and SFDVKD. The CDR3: CATSVSGGGLAGALDTQYF. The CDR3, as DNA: TGTGCCACCAGTGTTTCCGGGGGCGGACTAGCGGGAGCTTTGGATACGCAGTATTTT.

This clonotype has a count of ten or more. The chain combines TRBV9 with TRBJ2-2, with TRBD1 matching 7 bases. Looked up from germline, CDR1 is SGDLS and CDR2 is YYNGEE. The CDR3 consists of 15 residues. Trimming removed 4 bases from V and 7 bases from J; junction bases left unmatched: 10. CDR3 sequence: CASSPGTVSIGELFF. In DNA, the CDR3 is TGTGCCAGCAGCCCAGGGACAGTCAGTATCGGGGAGCTGTTTTTT.